The 2 T cell receptor beta chains in this list originate from one sample, sequenced in a study of OX40 agonist ivuxolimab in advanced cancers. Repertoires were generated with immunoSEQ multiplex PCR, while TCRdb's copy carries only in-frame clones and drops some. This sample has 20,000 to 25,000 clones, with around 83% found just once. The starting material was CD4+ or CD8+ T cells sorted from blood, obtained in a trial of the OX40 agonist ivuxolimab. These receptors originate from an adult with an advanced solid tumor such as melanoma, head and neck, liver or kidney cancer.

The J gene is TRBJ1-2, the V gene TRBV13; D gene uncertain. Trimming left V 7 bases short and J 0 bases short, with 12 bases between. The CDR3 is 14 residues long. Germline values: CDR1 PRHDT, CDR2 FYEKMQ (reference sequence). CDR3 bases: TGTGCCAGCACTTCGACGGGGACTAACTATGGCTACACCTTC. Its protein is CASTSTGTNYGYTF.

The chain uses TRBV7-6 and TRBJ2-5, with D unresolved. This CDR3 is 14 amino acids long. V lost 1 base and J 2 bases, leaving 8 bases between the germline ends. The V gene's germline CDR1 is SGHVS and CDR2 FNYEAQ. The CDR3 protein is CASSLGVLQETQYF. The CDR3 nucleotides read TGTGCCAGCAGCTTAGGTGTTCTACAAGAGACCCAGTACTTC.